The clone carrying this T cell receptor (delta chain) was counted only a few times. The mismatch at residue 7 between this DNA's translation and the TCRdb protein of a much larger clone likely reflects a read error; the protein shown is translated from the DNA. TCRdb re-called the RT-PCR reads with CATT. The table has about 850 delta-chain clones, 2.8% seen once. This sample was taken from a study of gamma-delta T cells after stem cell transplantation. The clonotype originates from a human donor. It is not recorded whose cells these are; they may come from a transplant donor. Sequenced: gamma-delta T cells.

CDR3 DNA sequence: TGTGCCTGTGACACCGCTACGGGCTGGGGCCGGTACACCGATAAACTCATCTTT. This gives the protein CACDTATGWGRYTDKLIF. The chain has TRDV2 and TRDJ1; tentative D call: TRDD3 (6 bases). The CDR3 has 18 residues. V dropped 0 bases and J dropped 0 bases, with 19 bases sitting between them. CDR1 and CDR2 (germline): GEAIGNYY, EKD.